The clone carrying this TCR beta chain was seen more than once but under ten times. The antigen remains unidentified. TCRdb's copy holds only in-frame clones and misses some; the assay was immunoSEQ multiplex PCR. This sample has 110,000 to 150,000 clones, with approximately 90% found just once. The data were obtained in a study of T cell responses to AZD1222 COVID-19 vaccine. In the study overall: Analysis merged second doses at about 4 or about 12 weeks. Whole-study results and caveats: Only six or seven AZD1222 recipients tested seropositive at baseline. Repertoires were obtained only post-peak T cell response. Clonal diversity may have been underestimated, and the donors were mostly white British, with more females than males.

V lost 0 bases, J lost 2 bases, and 14 bases lay in between. This CDR3 comprises 16 residues. Per the germline V gene, CDR1 is MNHEY and CDR2 is SVGAGI. The material sequenced was peripheral blood, taken on day 0 of AZD1222 vaccination. This chain uses TRBV6-5 with TRBJ2-7; D is unclear. The clonotype was recovered from an adult in good health. The CDR3 is CASSYSADLSAYEQYF. The CDR3, as DNA: TGTGCCAGCAGTTACTCTGCAGACCTGTCTGCCTACGAGCAGTACTTC.